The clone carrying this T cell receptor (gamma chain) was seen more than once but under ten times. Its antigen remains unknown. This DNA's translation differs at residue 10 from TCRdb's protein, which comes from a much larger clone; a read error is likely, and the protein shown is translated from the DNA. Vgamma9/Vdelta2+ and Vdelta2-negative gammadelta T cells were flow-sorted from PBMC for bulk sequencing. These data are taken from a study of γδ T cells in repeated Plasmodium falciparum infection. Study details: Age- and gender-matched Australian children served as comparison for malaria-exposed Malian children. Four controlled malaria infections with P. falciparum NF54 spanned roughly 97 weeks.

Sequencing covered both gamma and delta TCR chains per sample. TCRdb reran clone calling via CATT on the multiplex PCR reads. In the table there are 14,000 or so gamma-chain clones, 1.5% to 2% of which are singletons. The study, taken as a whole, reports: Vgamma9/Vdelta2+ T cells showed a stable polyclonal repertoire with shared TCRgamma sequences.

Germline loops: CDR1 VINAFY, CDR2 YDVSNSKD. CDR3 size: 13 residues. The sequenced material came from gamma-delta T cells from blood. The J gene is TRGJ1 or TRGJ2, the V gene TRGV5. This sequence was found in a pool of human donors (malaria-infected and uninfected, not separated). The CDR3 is CATWDRPYYRKLF. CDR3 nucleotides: TGTGCCACCTGGGACAGGCCTTATTATAGGAAACTCTTT.